The present T cell receptor beta chain was sequenced within a study of shared clonotypes between healthy human individuals. Study-wide results and limits: As a rule, naive subsets had a larger estimated richness than memory subsets.

Profiled with immunoSEQ multiplex PCR; TCRdb holds only in-frame clones, not every one. The sample carries approximately 2.1 million clones, just over 90% recorded once. As concerns this clone: Its antigen is not identified.

The TCR was taken from a man aged 18 to 29 in good health. Some clones in this sample may be carry-over from other donors' samples. The sample was naive CD4+ T cells from PBMCs. The subset is: CD45RA+ positively selected.

This CDR3 is CASSQETVEQFF. CDR3 nucleotide sequence: TGCGCCAGCAGCCAAGAAACGGTTGAGCAGTTCTTC. This chain connects TRBV4-1 to TRBJ2-1; D unclear. The CDR3 consists of 12 residues. CDR1 is MGHRA, CDR2 YSYEKL, per germline. The V end was cut by 0 bases, the J end by 9 bases, with 6 bases between.